The 22 T cell receptor beta chains presented below share a single source sample, sequenced in a study of T cell responses to AZD1222 COVID-19 vaccine. Assay: immunoSEQ multiplex PCR; the TCRdb copy retains only in-frame clones and omits some. The table shows 95,000 to 110,000 clones, with around nine tenths occurring only once. This specimen was peripheral blood, taken on day 0 of AZD1222 vaccination. Receptors originate from an adult in good health.

This chain links TRBV2 with TRBJ2-2; either TRBD1 or TRBD2 may supply D (5 bases each). The V gene lost 5 bases and the J gene lost 3 bases, with 13 bases spanning the gap. The CDR3 is 15 amino acids. Germline loops: CDR1 SNHLY, CDR2 FYNNEI. The DNA of the CDR3 is TGTGCCAGCAGTAGGGAGAGGGGATACACCGGGGAGCTGTTTTTT. Translated: CASSRERGYTGELFF.

The rearrangement links TRBV7-8 to TRBJ2-7, with a possible D match to TRBD2 (5 bases). The CDR3 sequence is 12 residues long. Germline lookup yields CDR1 SGHVS and CDR2 FQNEAQ. V lost 5 bases and J lost 3, with 8 bases in between. The CDR3 sequence is CASSPGNYEQYF. CDR3 in DNA: TGTGCCAGCAGCCCGGGGAACTACGAGCAGTACTTC.

The rearrangement links TRBV5-1 to TRBJ2-7; 7 bases are a match to TRBD2. The germline V gene encodes CDR1 SGHRS and CDR2 YFSETQ. The J segment lost 1 base and the V segment lost 4 bases, leaving 8 bases of the junction unmatched. The CDR3 length is 15 residues. The CDR3 protein is CASSPTQGGSYEQYF. CDR3 nucleotides: TGCGCCAGCAGCCCCACCCAGGGAGGGTCCTACGAGCAGTACTTC.

This clone has a single count. The V and J genes are TRBV10-2 and TRBJ2-1, with 8 bases lining up with TRBD2. CDR1 is WSHSY, CDR2 SAAADI, per germline. Trimming removed 6 bases from V and 5 bases from J; junction bases left unmatched: 9. CDR3 length: 15 residues. The DNA for the CDR3 is TGCGCCAGCAGAATTTCTTTCGGGGGGGACAATGAGCAGTTCTTC. This translates into CASRISFGGDNEQFF.

This clone appeared once. The rearrangement links TRBV4-3 to TRBJ1-2; possible D gene TRBD1, 6 bases. V was trimmed by 0 bases and J by 8 bases, leaving 13 bases between them. The CDR3 is 14 amino acids. The germline CDR1 and CDR2 sequences are LGHNA and YSLEER. The CDR3 here is CASSQDRRTAGYTF. The CDR3 DNA is TGCGCCAGCAGCCAAGATCGGAGGACAGCGGGCTACACCTTC.

The chain joins TRBV16 to TRBJ2-7; D remains ambiguous. CDR1 is KGHSY and CDR2 is FQNENV in the germline V gene. The ends were cut back, 0 bases at V and 3 bases at J, with 3 bases in the middle. The CDR3 has 12 residues. The chain's CDR3 is CASSQSGYEQYF. DNA of the CDR3: TGTGCCAGCAGCCAATCAGGCTACGAGCAGTACTTC.

The gene calls are TRBV3-1 (or the pseudogene TRBV3-2) and TRBJ2-1, with D hard to call. The CDR3 contains 13 residues. V lost 2 bases, J lost 7 bases, and 9 bases lay in between. CDR1 and CDR2 from the germline V gene are LGHDT and YNNKEL (reference sequence). CDR3 coding DNA: TGTGCCAGCAGCCAAAAAAGCGTGAATGAGCAGTTCTTC. Translation gives CASSQKSVNEQFF.

With regard to this clone: The same CDR3 arises from other DNA sequences in this sample as well. J is TRBJ1-5 and V is TRBV7-2; D gene uncertain. This CDR3 has 14 amino acids. Germline V gene sequence: CDR1 SGHTA, CDR2 FQGNSA. With 1 base removed from V and 0 bases from J, the gap between germline ends came to 4 bases. This chain's CDR3 is CASSLGDSNQPQHF. CDR3 DNA sequence: TGTGCCAGCAGCTTAGGGGATAGCAATCAGCCCCAGCATTTT.

The genes are TRBV2 and TRBJ1-4; 7 bases map to TRBD1. The germline gives CDR1 SNHLY, CDR2 FYNNEI. The ends lost 3 bases at V and 6 bases at J; junction bases unmatched: 7. The CDR3 is 15 amino acids. CDR3 sequence reads: CASSDKTGRHEKLFF. The CDR3 bases are TGTGCCAGCAGTGACAAGACAGGGAGGCATGAAAAACTGTTTTTT. Using reference TRBV2 and TRBJ1-4 for the parts outside the CDR3, the full variable domain is EPEVTQTPSHQVTQMGQEVILRCVPISNHLYFYWYRQILGQKVEFLVSFYNNEISEKSEIFDDQFSVERPDGSNFTLKIRSTKLEDSAMYFCASSDKTGRHEKLFFGSGTQLSVL.

CDR3: CASRALGFSYNSPLHF. CDR3 coding DNA: TGTGCCAGTAGAGCCCTAGGGTTTTCCTATAATTCACCCCTCCACTTT. The V gene is TRBV19, the J gene TRBJ1-6; D is ambiguous. The CDR3 extends over 16 amino acids. CDR1 LNHDA and CDR2 SQIVND come from the germline V gene (reference sequence). V lost 6 bases and J 1 base, leaving 13 bases between the germline ends.

V and J are TRBV5-6 and TRBJ1-4; unclear D gene. Looked up from germline, CDR1 is SGHDT and CDR2 is YYEEEE. Trimming left V 0 bases short and J 8 bases short, with 11 bases between. This CDR3 region has 14 residues. The CDR3 loop is CASSLVGIGEKLFF. The DNA for the CDR3 is TGTGCCAGCAGCTTGGTGGGGATAGGGGAAAAACTGTTTTTT.

The chain carries TRBV10-3 and TRBJ2-7; D gene ambiguous. V was cut by 6 bases and J by 6 bases, with 9 bases left in between. The CDR3 consists of 11 residues. Germline V gene data show CDR1 as ENHRY and CDR2 as SYGVKD. This CDR3 reads CAIRIRVEQYF. The CDR3 coding sequence is TGTGCCATCAGAATAAGGGTCGAGCAGTACTTC.

The genes are TRBV9 and TRBJ1-6; 8 positions match TRBD1. Germline assignment: CDR1 SGDLS and CDR2 YYNGEE. V dropped 0 bases and J dropped 7; count of bases not matched to a gene: 3. The CDR3 is 15 residues long. The CDR3 sequence: CASSVGTGYNSPLHF. In nucleotides, the CDR3 is TGTGCCAGCAGCGTAGGGACAGGGTACAATTCACCCCTCCACTTT.

The V gene is TRBV7-2, the J gene TRBJ2-3; 11 nucleotides align to TRBD2. This CDR3 has 16 amino acids. With V trimmed by 0 bases and J by 3 bases, 2 bases remained unmatched. CDR1 and CDR2 (germline): SGHTA, FQGNSA. The DNA of the CDR3 is TGTGCCAGCAGCTTAGCATCTAGCGGGGGGACAGATACGCAGTATTTT. Protein sequence: CASSLASSGGTDTQYF.

V is TRBV25-1 and J is TRBJ2-3; D is undetermined. V was pared by 5 bases and J by 2 bases, with 14 bases between. The CDR3 loop spans 15 amino acids. Germline assignment: CDR1 MGHDK and CDR2 SYGVNS. DNA of the CDR3: TGTGCCAGCAGTTTCCCGTTCCGGCTCACAGATACGCAGTATTTT. Translating gives CASSFPFRLTDTQYF.

The rearrangement links TRBV30 to TRBJ2-7, with unresolved D. Deletions cut 2 bases from V and 7 bases from J, with 9 bases between. Germline V gene sequence: CDR1 GTSNPN, CDR2 SVGIG (reference sequence). The CDR3 runs 11 residues. CDR3 residues: CAWSLKWEQYF. DNA for the CDR3: TGTGCCTGGAGTTTAAAGTGGGAGCAGTACTTC.

This clone has only a few counts. This rearrangement joins TRBV5-1 to TRBJ1-4; 7 bases match TRBD1. Trimming removed 4 bases from V and 5 bases from J; junction bases left unmatched: 5. Per the germline V gene, CDR1 is SGHRS and CDR2 is YFSETQ. This CDR3 region has 14 residues. CDR3 amino acids: CASSQGQSNEKLFF. The DNA for the CDR3 is TGCGCCAGCAGCCAGGGACAGTCCAATGAAAAACTGTTTTTT.

J is TRBJ2-5 and V is TRBV23-1; D could derive from TRBD1 or TRBD2 (5 bases each). TRBV23-1 is labeled an ORF, and its function is uncertain. V was clipped by 2 bases and J by 1 base, with 17 bases between them. This CDR3 region has 17 residues. DNA of the CDR3: TGCGCCAGCAGTCAACCCGGGACCAGGGCCACCCAAGAGACCCAGTACTTC. Protein sequence: CASSQPGTRATQETQYF.

This clone was seen just once. The chain employs TRBV7-6 and TRBJ2-5, with D maybe TRBD1 (6 bases). Germline CDR1 reads SGHVS; CDR2 reads FNYEAQ. V lost 5 bases and J lost 2, with 12 bases in between. CDR3 length: 14 residues. The CDR3: CASSPGTNQETQYF. The CDR3 DNA sequence: TGTGCCAGCAGCCCCGGGACAAATCAAGAGACCCAGTACTTC.

The rearrangement links TRBV5-4 to TRBJ2-5; 8 bases map to TRBD1. V lost 4 bases to trimming and J lost 7 bases; unmatched junction nucleotides: 9. CDR3 length equals 14 residues. The germline CDR1 and CDR2 sequences are SGHNT and YYREEE (reference sequence). The CDR3 spells CASSLGQAQGTQYF. The DNA for the CDR3 is TGTGCCAGCAGCCTGGGACAGGCACAGGGGACCCAGTACTTC.

Only one count was recorded for this clone. This chain uses TRBV6-2 or TRBV6-3 with TRBJ2-7; D possibly corresponds to TRBD1 (5 bases). Trimming left V 2 bases short and J 4 bases short, with 12 bases between. CDR1 and CDR2 (germline): MNHEY, SVGEGT. The CDR3 length is 14 residues. In DNA, the CDR3 is TGTGCCAGCAGTTACGGGCAGGGTGAATACGAGCAGTACTTC. The encoded protein is CASSYGQGEYEQYF.

This clone was seen more than once but under ten times. V and J are TRBV20-1 and TRBJ2-1; D may correspond to TRBD1 or TRBD2 (5 bases each). Germline assignment: CDR1 DFQATT and CDR2 SNEGSKA (reference sequence). V dropped 6 bases and J dropped 2 bases, with 14 bases sitting between them. The CDR3 is 14 amino acids. The CDR3 DNA follows: TGCAGTGCGAGTGGGGACCGCACCTACAATGAGCAGTTCTTC. The encoded protein is CSASGDRTYNEQFF.